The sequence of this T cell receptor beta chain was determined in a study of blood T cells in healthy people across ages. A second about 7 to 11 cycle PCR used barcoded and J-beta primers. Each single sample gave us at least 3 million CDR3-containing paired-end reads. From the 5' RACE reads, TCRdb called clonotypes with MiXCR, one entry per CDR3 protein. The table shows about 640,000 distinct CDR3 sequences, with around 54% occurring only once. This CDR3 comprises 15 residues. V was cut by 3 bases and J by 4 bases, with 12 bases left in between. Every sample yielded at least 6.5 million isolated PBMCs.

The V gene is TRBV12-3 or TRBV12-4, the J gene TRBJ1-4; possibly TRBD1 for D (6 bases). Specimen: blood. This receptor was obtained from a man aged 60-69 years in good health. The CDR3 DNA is TGTGCCAGCAGTTTTAAGACAGGCGGTAATGAAAAACTGTTTTTT. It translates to CASSFKTGGNEKLFF.